The text below deals with one T cell receptor beta chain. Its antigen is currently not known. No base qualities exist here, and no much larger clone lies one base off it. What this sample's treatment or condition label stands for: live attenuated yellow fever vaccine strain. At each blood-draw timepoint, two biological replicates of bulk PBMCs were obtained. A standard Ficoll-Paque protocol was used to isolate PBMCs from peripheral blood. RNA was extracted with TriZol from bulk PBMCs, CD4 and CD8 fractions, and dextramer-positive and dextramer-negative fractions. The germline V gene (reference sequence) specifies SEHNR as CDR1 and FQNEAQ as CDR2. From the cysteine up to the phenylalanine, the CDR3 has a length of 15 residues. Left in the record is the CDR3 DNA by itself, 45 bases read in frame from the first base. Cut back by 1 base and 5 bases, the V and J ends lie 14 bases apart. Synthesis of TCR cDNA relied on 5'RACE template switching, a step that introduced a universal primer site along with unique molecular identifiers. Priming of cDNA synthesis was performed from both the TCR alpha and TCR beta constant segments. Library amplification used two PCR steps, and the second PCR step added sample barcodes and sequencing adapters. Libraries were sequenced on Illumina HiSeq 2500 (2x100 bp) or NovaSeq (2x150 bp). As for how the authors treated the data: MIGEC handled demultiplexing of reads and collapsing into UMI consensus sequences, while MiXCR performed V(D)J alignment. Vaccine-responding clonotypes were identified with edgeR using replicate PBMC samples, with FDR below 0.01 and a log2 fold change above 5 up to day 15 being required. CD4 or CD8 identity was assigned to each bulk clonotype according to whether the clonotype was present at higher abundance in the sequenced CD4 repertoire or the sequenced CD8 repertoire. TCRdb reprocessed the public reads (quality trimming at Q25 with fastp, clone calling with MiXCR) and kept in-frame beta chains. Rows merge per CDR3 protein into single entries with the most common DNA and genes. TCRdb, not the original authors, processed these V and J calls. The sample table shows some 320,000 distinct CDR3 sequences, and 8.7% are seen once. More than 15% of the sample goes to the ten largest clones.

The source of the sample is a study of T cells after yellow fever vaccination (dated by TCRdb to 2018 to 2020). Study-wide context: Libraries from fractions with low cell numbers were prepared with the SMART-Seq v4 Ultra Low Input RNA kit. Two healthy male donors, one aged 18 to 30 and one aged 30 to 40 years, made up the cohort. Bulk PBMC replicates and cell subsets were isolated from blood drawn at multiple timepoints before and after both primary and secondary immunization. Bulk TCR alpha and beta repertoires were sequenced longitudinally to track T-cell clones before and after primary and booster YFV17D yellow fever vaccination. General study outcomes and caveats: Because abundant contaminating clonotypes from the bulk population could be contained in FACS-sorted repertoires, computational filtering was required. Only two donors were included in the study, so the extent to which the findings can be generalized is limited. A small share of clonotypes occurred in both CD4 and CD8 compartments, likely arising from convergent recombination. After the booster, most clones that had expanded after primary vaccination were detected again (nearly 98% of CD4 and about 88% of CD8), suggesting broad maintenance of memory. The secondary T-cell response was weaker than the primary response but faster, peaking on day 5 instead of day 15.

The source of this sequence is a man younger than 35 who received the YFV17D yellow fever vaccine. The sample here was PBMCs, taken on the day of the first yellow fever vaccination. The rearrangement joined TRBV7-9 to TRBJ2-5; the D gene assignment is ambiguous. The DNA sequence is TGTGCCAGCAGCTTAGTCGCCTTACGGTTGGAGACCCAGTACTTC. Translated, this is CASSLVALRLETQYF.